Listed here are 5 T cell receptor beta chains from one sample, sequenced in a study of T cell repertoires in cytomegalovirus infection (dated by TCRdb to the late 2010s). TCRdb lists the instrument as Illumina HiSeq 1500. TCRdb reran the public reads through fastp at Q25 and MiXCR, keeping productive beta chains. Entries are consolidated by CDR3 protein sequence, retaining the most common genes and DNA. A total of hundreds of thousands of distinct CDR3 sequences appear in this sample, about a third of them only once. Around 2.6% of the sample is held by the ten biggest clonotypes. Material for sequencing was PBMCs. The origin of the receptors is a human donor in good health (CMV status not recorded). Some clones in this sample may be carry-over from other donors' samples.

V and J are TRBV29-1 and TRBJ1-1; 7 bases fit TRBD1. CDR3 length: 15 amino acids. Germline loops: CDR1 SQVTM, CDR2 ANQGSEA. Trimming cost V 0 bases and J 0 bases; bases outside gene matches: 4. CDR3 in amino acids: CSVEDPTGLNTEAFF. The CDR3 nucleotides read TGCAGCGTTGAAGACCCGACAGGGCTGAACACTGAAGCTTTCTTT.

This clonotype was counted only a few times. The chain links TRBV6-6 to TRBJ2-1; 10 bases align to TRBD2. Per the germline V gene, CDR1 is MNHNY and CDR2 is SVGAGI (reference sequence). This CDR3 comprises 17 residues. J was trimmed by 6 bases and V by 2 bases; bases with no gene match: 10. In nucleotides, the CDR3 is TGTGCCAGCAGTTACCCTCGACTAGCGGGCTACCCCAATGAGCAGTTCTTC. Protein: CASSYPRLAGYPNEQFF.

This clonotype was observed a handful of times. This rearrangement joins TRBV25-1 to TRBJ1-6; possible D gene TRBD1, 6 bases. This CDR3 comprises 15 residues. In germline, CDR1 is MGHDK, CDR2 SYGVNS. V was pared by 6 bases and J by 6 bases, with 15 bases between. CDR3 in amino acids: CASSPVGGGNSPLHF. The CDR3 DNA reads TGTGCCAGCAGCCCAGTGGGAGGGGGTAATTCACCCCTCCACTTT.

This rearrangement joins TRBV7-2 to TRBJ2-3; D is undetermined. The germline V and J ends were trimmed by 5 bases and 3 bases, with 12 bases remaining between them. The germline V gene encodes CDR1 SGHTA and CDR2 FQGNSA. CDR3 length equals 14 residues. The CDR3 protein is CASSVSSKTDTQYF. Here the CDR3 DNA reads TGTGCCAGCAGCGTTAGTAGTAAAACAGATACGCAGTATTTT.

The chain uses TRBV7-8 and TRBJ1-4; tentative D call: TRBD1 (6 bases). Trimming removed 1 base at V and 11 bases at J, with 11 bases between. Germline CDR1 reads SGHVS; CDR2 reads FQNEAQ. The CDR3 totals 13 residues. The CDR3 DNA reads as TGTGCCAGCAGCTTAGAGTCCCAGGGGAAACTGTTTTTT. This sequence encodes CASSLESQGKLFF.